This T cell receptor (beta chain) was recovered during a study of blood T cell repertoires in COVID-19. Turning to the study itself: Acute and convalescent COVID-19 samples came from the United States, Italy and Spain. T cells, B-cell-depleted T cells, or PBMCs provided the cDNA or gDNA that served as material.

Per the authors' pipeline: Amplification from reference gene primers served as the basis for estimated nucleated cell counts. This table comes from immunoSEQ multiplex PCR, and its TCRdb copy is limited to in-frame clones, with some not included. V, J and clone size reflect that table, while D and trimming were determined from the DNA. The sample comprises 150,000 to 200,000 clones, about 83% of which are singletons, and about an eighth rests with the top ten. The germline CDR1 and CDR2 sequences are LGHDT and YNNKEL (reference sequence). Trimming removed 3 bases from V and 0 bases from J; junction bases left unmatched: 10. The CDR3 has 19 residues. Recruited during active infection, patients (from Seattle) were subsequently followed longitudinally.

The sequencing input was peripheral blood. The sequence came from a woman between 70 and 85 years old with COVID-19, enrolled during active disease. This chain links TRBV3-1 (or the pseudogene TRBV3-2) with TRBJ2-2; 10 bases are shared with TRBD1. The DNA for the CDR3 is TGTGCCAGCAGCCAGGGACGAAAAGGACAGGGGGCGAACACCGGGGAGCTGTTTTTT. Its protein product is CASSQGRKGQGANTGELFF.